Presented here are 29 T cell receptor beta chains from one specimen sequenced in a study of T cell repertoires in cytomegalovirus infection. TCRdb itself ran the reads through MiXCR, one entry per CDR3 protein. The top ten hold about a quarter of the sample, which has tens of thousands of distinct CDR3 sequences, around 20% seen once. These receptors' antigens are unknown. This specimen consisted of CD8+ T cells from cultured PBMCs, obtained from culture after CMV antigen stimulation. The receptor source for this set is a human donor in good health (CMV status not recorded). Some clones in this sample may be carry-over from other donors' samples.

CDR3 amino acids: CASSFFSGQGRSYEQYF. The CDR3 bases are TGTGCCAGCAGCTTCTTTTCGGGACAGGGTCGCTCCTACGAGCAGTACTTC. The V gene is TRBV7-9, the J gene TRBJ2-7, with 9 bases that match TRBD1. CDR3 length equals 17 residues. Germline V gives CDR1 SEHNR, CDR2 FQNEAQ (reference sequence). V shed 3 bases, J shed 0 bases, and the junction held 9 bases outside the gene matches. The whole variable domain, filled in from reference TRBV7-9 and TRBJ2-7, reads DTGVSQNPRHKITKRGQNVTFRCDPISEHNRLYWYRQTLGQGPEFLTYFQNEAQLEKSRLLSDRFSAERPKGSFSTLEIQRTEQGDSAMYLCASSFFSGQGRSYEQYFGPGTRLTVT.

This clonotype was picked up a small number of times. The chain couples TRBV6-2 or TRBV6-3 to TRBJ2-7, with 14 bases fitting TRBD2. Germline V gene lookup returns CDR1 MNHEY and CDR2 SVGEGT. This CDR3 has 17 amino acids. Trimming took 2 bases from V and 6 from J; bases not matched to a gene: 9. CDR3 sequence: CASSYTGGTSGSLEQYF. CDR3 coding DNA: TGTGCCAGCAGTTACACAGGGGGGACTAGCGGGAGTCTCGAGCAGTACTTC.

This clonotype was recorded a few times. The chain employs TRBV29-1 and TRBJ2-6; no definite D call. Looked up from germline, CDR1 is SQVTM and CDR2 is ANQGSEA. The V end lost 7 bases, the J end lost 3 bases, and 16 bases lay between the germline ends. This CDR3 is 15 amino acids long. The DNA for the CDR3 is TGCAGCGCAATTCCCATCCTCGGTGGGGCCAACGTCCTGACTTTC. This translates into CSAIPILGGANVLTF.

This chain links TRBV6-5 with TRBJ1-4, with D hard to call. With 0 bases removed from V and 5 bases from J, the gap between germline ends came to 13 bases. The germline gives CDR1 MNHEY, CDR2 SVGAGI. This CDR3 region has 16 residues. The CDR3 sequence: CASSYSASPENEKLFF. The CDR3 DNA reads as TGTGCCAGCAGTTACTCGGCCAGTCCGGAGAATGAAAAACTGTTTTTT.

This clonotype was recorded a few times. The chain combines TRBV27 with TRBJ2-1; 7 nucleotides match TRBD2. Germline loops: CDR1 MNHEY, CDR2 SMNVEV (reference sequence). The CDR3 is made up of 17 amino acids. J gave up 0 bases and V 3 bases, and 8 bases lay outside the gene matches. CDR3 nucleotides: TGTGCCAGCAGTTTCCGGGCGGGGGATACCTCCTACAATGAGCAGTTCTTC. Protein product: CASSFRAGDTSYNEQFF.

This clonotype was seen at least ten times. This chain connects TRBV6-5 to TRBJ2-7; no clear D gene. CDR1 is MNHEY, CDR2 SVGAGI, per germline. The V and J ends lost 0 bases and 5 bases respectively, with 17 bases between them. The CDR3 consists of 16 residues. CDR3 DNA sequence: TGTGCCAGCAGTTACTCGACCCGCGGACGTTTGAACGAGCAGTACTTC. Amino acids: CASSYSTRGRLNEQYF.

The chain uses TRBV6-6 and TRBJ2-7, with D uncertain. Germline loops: CDR1 MNHNY, CDR2 SVGAGI (reference sequence). The CDR3 is made up of 16 amino acids. V was shortened by 0 bases and J by 5 bases, with 17 bases between the two germline ends. The CDR3 coding sequence is TGTGCCAGCAGTTACTCCTCAGCTTTTCAGCTGGACGAGCAGTACTTC. Translating it yields CASSYSSAFQLDEQYF.

This clonotype was observed many times. V gene TRBV4-1 combines with J gene TRBJ2-1; the D is unclear. The CDR3 totals 12 residues. Between the trimmed V and J ends, which lost 3 bases and 5 bases, there was a span of 5 bases. CDR1 and CDR2 (germline): MGHRA, YSYEKL. Here the CDR3 DNA reads TGCGCCAGCAGCCATTACGACAATGAGCAGTTCTTC. Its protein is CASSHYDNEQFF.

This clonotype was observed a handful of times. V and J are TRBV6-4 and TRBJ2-7, with 10 bases identical to TRBD1. The CDR3 has 16 residues. V lost 3 bases to trimming and J lost 5 bases; unmatched junction nucleotides: 10. Germline CDR1 reads MRHNA; CDR2 reads SNTAGT. CDR3 DNA sequence: TGTGCCAGCAGTGAGAGTCCCGGGACAGGGGCCCACGAGCAGTACTTC. The encoded protein is CASSESPGTGAHEQYF.

This clonotype was seen more than once but under ten times. This chain uses TRBV12-3 or TRBV12-4 with TRBJ2-1, with 8 nucleotides matching TRBD2. Trimming cost V 7 bases and J 2 bases; bases outside gene matches: 7. This CDR3 spans 15 amino acids. CDR3 region: CASTLHGGAYNEQFF. The CDR3 DNA reads as TGTGCCAGCACTCTACACGGGGGGGCCTACAATGAGCAGTTCTTC.

This clonotype was counted only a few times. This rearrangement joins TRBV7-2 to TRBJ1-1; D is unclear. The germline V gene has CDR1 SGHTA and CDR2 FQGNSA. The V end lost 5 bases, the J end lost 5 bases, and 9 bases lay between the germline ends. The length of the CDR3 is 12 residues. The CDR3, as DNA: TGTGCCAGCAGCCTGAGTTGGACTGAAGCTTTCTTT. Protein product: CASSLSWTEAFF.

This clonotype was seen at least ten times. This sequence joins TRBV6-2 or TRBV6-3 and TRBJ2-6; 7 positions match TRBD1. V lost 6 bases to trimming and J lost 4 bases; unmatched junction nucleotides: 9. Looked up from germline, CDR1 is MNHEY and CDR2 is SVGEGT. This CDR3 spans 16 amino acids. The CDR3 region has the DNA TGTGCCAGCAGGCCTACCGACAGGGTCGGGGCCAACGTCCTGACTTTC. This translates into CASRPTDRVGANVLTF.

By sample fraction, this clonotype is medium-sized. V is TRBV7-9 and J is TRBJ1-1; D is unresolved. The length of the CDR3 is 12 residues. The germline CDR1 and CDR2 sequences are SEHNR and FQNEAQ (reference sequence). Between the trimmed V and J ends, which lost 4 bases and 3 bases, there was a span of 6 bases. The CDR3 protein is CASSSGYTEAFF. The CDR3 DNA follows: TGTGCCAGCAGCTCCGGATACACTGAAGCTTTCTTT.

This clonotype came up a few times. The chain joins TRBV7-8 to TRBJ1-6; no definite D call. CDR1 SGHVS and CDR2 FQNEAQ come from the germline V gene. The CDR3 runs to 15 residues. The V end was cut by 5 bases, the J end by 9 bases, with 17 bases between. DNA for the CDR3: TGTGCCAGCAGCCCACTCGGTCAGTCCGGTTCACCCCTCCACTTT. It is translated as CASSPLGQSGSPLHF.

A single count supports this clonotype. The rearrangement joins TRBV29-1 to TRBJ2-1, with TRBD2 matching 16 bases. This CDR3 comprises 17 residues. V lost 3 bases, J lost 0 bases, and 2 bases stayed unmatched. Germline V gene sequence: CDR1 SQVTM, CDR2 ANQGSEA. This CDR3 reads CSVEGLAGGHSYNEQFF. The CDR3 DNA reads as TGCAGCGTTGAGGGACTAGCGGGGGGGCACTCCTACAATGAGCAGTTCTTC.

This clonotype has a handful of counts. J is TRBJ1-2 and V is TRBV27; D is perhaps TRBD1 (5 bases). The V and J ends lost 6 bases and 8 bases respectively, with 22 bases between them. CDR1 and CDR2 from the germline V gene are MNHEY and SMNVEV (reference sequence). The CDR3 consists of 15 residues. The CDR3 sequence: CASSPVRTIPSGYTF. CDR3 DNA sequence: TGTGCCAGCAGCCCCGTGAGGACAATCCCTTCCGGCTACACCTTC.

This clonotype came up a few times. The V gene is TRBV27, the J gene TRBJ2-1, with 12 bases fitting TRBD2. This CDR3 is built from 17 residues. The V gene end was trimmed by 0 bases and the J gene end by 9 bases; junction bases not matched to a gene: 9. Germline CDR1 MNHEY, CDR2 SMNVEV (reference sequence). The CDR3 coding sequence is TGTGCCAGCAGTTTATCCCGGACTAGCGGGAAAATCAGTGAGCAGTTCTTC. It specifies CASSLSRTSGKISEQFF.

The V and J genes are TRBV7-6 and TRBJ1-5; weak D call: TRBD1 (5 bases). The V end was cut by 1 base, the J end by 6 bases, with 13 bases between. The CDR3 spans 15 residues. Germline V gene lookup returns CDR1 SGHVS and CDR2 FNYEAQ. The CDR3 loop reads CASSLDWGSSQPQHF. The CDR3 coding sequence is TGTGCCAGCAGCTTAGATTGGGGGTCTAGTCAGCCCCAGCATTTT.

There are a few counts of this clonotype. An end of the junction does not agree with germline; a read error may underlie this. V and J are TRBV7-8 and TRBJ2-1; 11 nucleotides align to TRBD2. Germline lookup yields CDR1 SGHVS and CDR2 FQNEAQ. The CDR3 has 15 residues. DNA for the CDR3: TGTGCTAGCAGCTTAGCGGGGGGGCGCTTATATGAGCAGTTCTTC. Residues: CASSLAGGRLYEQFF. The whole variable domain, remainder taken from reference TRBV7-8 and TRBJ2-1, is GAGVSQSPRYKVAKRGQDVALRCDPISGHVSLFWYQQALGQGPEFLTYFQNEAQLDKSGLPSDRFFAERPEGSVSTLKIQRTQQEDSAVYLCASSLAGGRLYEQFFGPGTRLTVL.

This clonotype is a singleton in its sample. The V and J genes are TRBV11-2 and TRBJ1-1; TRBD1 matches at 8 bases. The CDR3 totals 12 residues. From germline, CDR1 is SGHAT and CDR2 FQNNGV. With V trimmed by 5 bases and J by 8 bases, 4 bases remained unmatched. The CDR3 region is CASSQDRVEAFF. The CDR3 DNA sequence: TGTGCCAGCAGCCAGGACAGGGTAGAAGCTTTCTTT.

The gene calls are TRBV4-3 and TRBJ1-4; no reliable D call. CDR3 length: 14 amino acids. V lost 1 base, J lost 5 bases, and 8 bases lay in between. Germline V gene data show CDR1 as LGHNA and CDR2 as YSLEER. The chain's CDR3 is CASSQGEGNEKLFF. In DNA, the CDR3 is TGCGCCAGCAGCCAAGGCGAAGGGAATGAAAAACTGTTTTTT.

There are many counts of this clonotype. This chain connects TRBV7-2 to TRBJ2-2, with D perhaps matching TRBD2 (6 bases). V was cut by 5 bases and J by 6 bases, with 22 bases left in between. The CDR3 is 17 residues long. Germline assignment: CDR1 SGHTA and CDR2 FQGNSA. CDR3 protein: CASSLSARGPSPGELFF. CDR3 DNA sequence: TGTGCCAGCAGCCTGTCAGCGCGGGGCCCTTCCCCCGGGGAGCTGTTTTTT.

CDR3 in amino acids: CASSTGTGNQPQHF. The CDR3 DNA reads TGTGCCAGCAGCACCGGGACAGGAAATCAGCCCCAGCATTTT. The J gene is TRBJ1-5, the V gene TRBV7-2; 8 nucleotides line up with TRBD1. J lost 4 bases, V lost 5 bases, and 4 bases had no gene match. The CDR3 extends over 14 amino acids. Germline CDR1 SGHTA, CDR2 FQGNSA.

This clonotype was seen only a few times. This chain links TRBV6-5 with TRBJ2-3; D is unclear. The CDR3 contains 16 residues. In germline, CDR1 is MNHEY, CDR2 SVGAGI. The V end lost 0 bases, the J end lost 2 bases, and 12 bases lay between the germline ends. The chain's CDR3 is CASSYSSAMTTDTQYF. CDR3 coding DNA: TGTGCCAGCAGTTACTCTTCCGCGATGACCACAGATACGCAGTATTTT.

This clonotype was found many times. The V and J genes are TRBV7-2 and TRBJ1-6; possibly TRBD1 for D (5 bases). There are 17 residues in the CDR3. V lost 1 base and J lost 4, with 14 bases in between. Germline loops: CDR1 SGHTA, CDR2 FQGNSA. This chain's CDR3 is CASSLGDRVVYNSPLHF. The DNA for the CDR3 is TGTGCCAGCAGCTTAGGGGACCGAGTCGTGTATAATTCACCCCTCCACTTT. Full variable domain (remainder filled in from reference TRBV7-2 and TRBJ1-6): GAGVSQSPSNKVTEKGKDVELRCDPISGHTALYWYRQSLGQGLEFLIYFQGNSAPDKSGLPSDRFSAERTGGSVSTLTIQRTQQEDSAVYLCASSLGDRVVYNSPLHFGNGTRLTVT.

This clonotype was seen a handful of times. A read error may produce the germline difference seen at one junction end. The gene calls are TRBV9 and TRBJ1-1; D not certain. This CDR3 spans 15 amino acids. Germline V lookup: CDR1 SGDLS, CDR2 YYNGEE. The CDR3 here is CASSVDPDMNTEAFF. The DNA of the CDR3 is TGTGCCAGCAGCGTAGACCCAGATATGAACACTGAGGCTTTCTTT.

The table lists this clonotype with a few counts. The J gene is TRBJ2-7, the V gene TRBV10-3; possibly TRBD1 for D (5 bases). The V end lost 4 bases, the J end lost 3 bases, and 16 bases lay between the germline ends. Germline V lookup: CDR1 ENHRY, CDR2 SYGVKD. The CDR3 is 15 amino acids. In nucleotides, the CDR3 is TGTGCCATCAGTGGGCAGGGAAATTCCAACTACGAGCAGTACTTC. As protein: CAISGQGNSNYEQYF.

In this sample, this clonotype turned up a few times. The DNA of the CDR3 is TGTGCCAGCAGACCTGGGACAGAGTGGAGCATTACCTACGAGCAGTACTTC. Translation gives CASRPGTEWSITYEQYF. V is TRBV11-2 and J is TRBJ2-7; the match to TRBD1 covers 7 bases. After removal of 6 bases from V and 2 bases from J, the junction contained 16 bases not matched to a gene. The CDR3 extends over 17 amino acids. Germline V gene data show CDR1 as SGHAT and CDR2 as FQNNGV.

This clonotype was seen at least ten times. This sequence joins TRBV7-2 and TRBJ1-1; 8 nucleotides match TRBD1. Germline V lookup: CDR1 SGHTA, CDR2 FQGNSA. V was pared by 3 bases and J by 4 bases, with 1 base of the junction left unmatched. The CDR3 runs to 13 residues. The CDR3 is CASSFDRGTEAFF. In DNA, the CDR3 is TGTGCCAGCAGCTTTGACAGGGGCACTGAAGCTTTCTTT.